This T cell receptor beta chain came from a study of blood T cell repertoires in COVID-19. Across the whole study: Sources were T cells, B-cell-depleted T cells, or PBMCs; the material itself was cDNA or gDNA.

Profiling relied on immunoSEQ multiplex PCR, and the TCRdb table lists in-frame clones only, not all of them. The data show about 170,000 clones, more than 75% seen once. This CDR3 has 12 residues. The V end lost 3 bases, the J end lost 7 bases, and 6 bases lay between the germline ends. This clone was seen once. This chain joins TRBV12-3 or TRBV12-4 and TRBJ2-2, with D tentatively TRBD2 (5 bases). The sequence derives from a man younger than 35 with active or convalescent COVID-19. Material: peripheral blood. CDR3 coding DNA: TGTGCCAGCAGTTTCGAGGGCGGGGAGCTGTTTTTT. Its protein is CASSFEGGELFF.